The rows below give T cell receptor beta chains drawn from one sample of a study of T cells in Graves' hyperthyroidism and ophthalmopathy. In TCRdb, the multiplex PCR reads were re-called with MiXCR into one record per CDR3 protein. Of some 510,000 distinct CDR3 sequences listed, about 20% are singletons. The sequenced sample consisted of blood. The source of these receptors is a man between 18 and 29 years old with Graves' hyperthyroidism. The CDR3 runs from the conserved cysteine through the conserved F or W. A D gene is named only where the DNA matches it firmly. The listing skips clone size in some rows; elsewhere it reads once, few, many or a size class.

CDR3nt	CDR3aa	d_gene	abundance	v_gene	j_gene
TGTGCCAGCAGTTTAGTTATCGGGACCCAGTACTTC	CASSLVIGTQYF	.	many	TRBV28	TRBJ2-5
TGTGCCATCAGTGAAGGAGGAGGCAGGGCTACCTATGGCTACACCTTC	CAISEGGGRATYGYTF	.	many	TRBV10-3	TRBJ1-2
TGTGCCAGCAGCGTAGTGGGAGGGGACGAGCAGTACTTC	CASSVVGGDEQYF	TRBD2	many	TRBV9	TRBJ2-7
TGTGCCAGCAGCCAATTTGGCGGCCTCATGAACACTGAAGCTTTCTTT	CASSQFGGLMNTEAFF	.	once	TRBV7-6	TRBJ1-1
TGCAGTGCTAGAGAGGGGAGCACTGAAGCTTTCTTT	CSAREGSTEAFF	.	many	TRBV20-1	TRBJ1-1
TGCGCCAGCAGTCCTTATCCGTGGGGGCTGGATGGAAACACCATATATTTT	CASSPYPWGLDGNTIYF	.	many	TRBV4-1	TRBJ1-3
TGTGCCAGCAGTTTTCCCCCAGATCCCTACGAGCAGTACTTC	CASSFPPDPYEQYF	.	many	TRBV28	TRBJ2-7
TGTGCCAGCAGCTCGTTGGGTTCTTTTCAGCCCCAGCATTTT	CASSSLGSFQPQHF	.	many	TRBV7-2	TRBJ1-5
TGTGCCAGCAGCTTAGAAGGGAGTAACACCGGGGAGCTGTTTTTT	CASSLEGSNTGELFF	.	many	TRBV7-2	TRBJ2-2
TGTGCCAGTATAAGGGGGAGCGGGGAAGTAACTGAAGTTTTCTTT	CASIRGSGEVTEVFF	.	.	TRBV19	TRBJ1-1
TGTGCCAGCAGTGCCTTGGGGGGGGCGACCGGGGAGCTGTTTTTT	CASSALGGATGELFF	.	many	TRBV6-1	TRBJ2-2
TGCGCCAGCAGCTCCGTCGGGCAGGGCTATGGCTACACCTTC	CASSSVGQGYGYTF	.	few	TRBV5-1	TRBJ1-2
TGTGCCAGCAGTGACATCCAGGGAGCCTCCTACGAGCAGTACTTC	CASSDIQGASYEQYF	.	.	TRBV6-1	TRBJ2-7
TGCAGTGCGATACTAGCGGGGGAAACCTTAGCCAAAAACATTCAGTACTTC	CSAILAGETLAKNIQYF	TRBD2	.	TRBV20-1	TRBJ2-4
TGTGCCACCGTATCGAGGGCTCGGGTTCGCTACGAGCAGTACTTC	CATVSRARVRYEQYF	.	.	TRBV28	TRBJ2-7
TGTGCCAGCGCTATTAGCTCTGGAAACACCATATATTTT	CASAISSGNTIYF	.	.	TRBV7-8	TRBJ1-3
TGTGCCAGCAGTCCCAGGCTCGGGCCCCAGCATTTT	CASSPRLGPQHF	.	many	TRBV28	TRBJ1-5
TGCGCCAGCAGCCCCTACCCGGGACAGCAAGAGACCCAGTACTTC	CASSPYPGQQETQYF	TRBD1	.	TRBV5-1	TRBJ2-5
TGTGCCAGTGGGTCACGGCGGTTCCCTTACGAGCAGTACTTC	CASGSRRFPYEQYF	.	many	TRBV6-1	TRBJ2-7
TGCAGCGTTGGACCGAGCTCCTACGAGCAGTACTTC	CSVGPSSYEQYF	.	many	TRBV29-1	TRBJ2-7
TGTGCCAGCAGTACCCGATTAAACCTCTACGAGCAGTACTTC	CASSTRLNLYEQYF	.	many	TRBV27	TRBJ2-7
TGTGCCAGCAGTTTACCCGGCGCCGGGACGATGGGGGAGCAGTACTTC	CASSLPGAGTMGEQYF	.	many	TRBV12-3/TRBV12-4	TRBJ2-7
TGTGCCAGCAGTGAAGAAATCTTTAGGACAGGGTACACTGAAGCTTTCTTT	CASSEEIFRTGYTEAFF	TRBD1	many	TRBV6-1	TRBJ1-1
TGTGCCAGCAGCGTTCCCGGGGCAGGGGAAACCGGGGAGCTGTTTTTT	CASSVPGAGETGELFF	.	many	TRBV9	TRBJ2-2
TGTGCCAGCAGTTCCCGGACCGAGTCCAAAAACATTCAGTACTTC	CASSSRTESKNIQYF	.	many	TRBV6-5	TRBJ2-4
TGCAGTGCTATCCGCCGGACAGGGGCCGAGACCCAGTACTTC	CSAIRRTGAETQYF	TRBD1	.	TRBV20-1	TRBJ2-5
TGCGCCAGCAGCCAAGACTACCAGACAGGGGCCCAGTGGAGTCCCCAGCATTTT	CASSQDYQTGAQWSPQHF	TRBD1	few	TRBV4-1	TRBJ1-5
TGTGCCAGCAGCTTAGAGGGTGCGAGCTCCTACGAGCAGTACTTC	CASSLEGASSYEQYF	.	many	TRBV11-2	TRBJ2-7
TGTGCCAGCAGCTACCGGGGGGGTTTTAATAATCAGCCCCAGCATTTT	CASSYRGGFNNQPQHF	.	many	TRBV27	TRBJ1-5
TGTGCCAGTAGTATGGGGGCAGACTCCACTGAAGCTTTCTTT	CASSMGADSTEAFF	.	many	TRBV19	TRBJ1-1
TGTGCCAGCAGCTCAAACCAGGGATTCTTTAGCTCCTACGAGCAGTACTTC	CASSSNQGFFSSYEQYF	.	many	TRBV28	TRBJ2-7
TGTGCCAGCAACACCTTCGGGCTGGCTCGGGAGACCCAGTACTTC	CASNTFGLARETQYF	.	few	TRBV6-2/TRBV6-3	TRBJ2-5
TGTGCCAGCAGCCCTACAGGGGTTTTCACCGGGGAGCTGTTTTTT	CASSPTGVFTGELFF	TRBD1	once	TRBV14	TRBJ2-2
TGTGCCTGGAGTGACATGACCAGGACAGGGGATGGCTACACCTTC	CAWSDMTRTGDGYTF	TRBD1	few	TRBV30	TRBJ1-2
TGTGCCAGCAGCTTCAACACAGGGGTAGTCACTGAAGCTTTCTTT	CASSFNTGVVTEAFF	TRBD1	many	TRBV11-2	TRBJ1-1
TGTGCCGGGGGGACAGGGGCAACTGAAGCTTTCTTT	CAGGTGATEAFF	TRBD1	many	TRBV6-1	TRBJ1-1
TGTGCCAGTCGAGGGAGGGGTTCAGGTCAGCCCCAGCATTTT	CASRGRGSGQPQHF	.	many	TRBV12-3/TRBV12-4	TRBJ1-5
TGTGCCAGCAGTTTTGCTGCAACTAATGAAAAACTGTTTTTT	CASSFAATNEKLFF	.	.	TRBV12-3/TRBV12-4	TRBJ1-4
TGTGCCAGCAGTCTAAGAAGGACAGTGAACACCGGGGAGCTGTTTTTT	CASSLRRTVNTGELFF	.	few	TRBV28	TRBJ2-2
TGTGCCAGCAGTTATCTCAGTGCCGGGGAGCTGTTTTTT	CASSYLSAGELFF	.	few	TRBV6-5	TRBJ2-2
TGTGCCTGGAGTGTTACAATAGGTCAGCCCCAGCATTTT	CAWSVTIGQPQHF	.	many	TRBV30	TRBJ1-5
TGTGCCAGCAGTCAAACGGGACAAGTCTACGAGCAGTACTTC	CASSQTGQVYEQYF	.	many	TRBV28	TRBJ2-7
TGCGCCAGCAGTTCGGGACAGACCTCTGGGGCCAACGTCCTGACTTTC	CASSSGQTSGANVLTF	TRBD1	many	TRBV5-1	TRBJ2-6
TGCGCCAGCAGCCAGGCAGGCCTTACGACGGAGACCCAGTACTTC	CASSQAGLTTETQYF	.	many	TRBV4-1	TRBJ2-5
TGTGCCAGCAGTTACCACCTCGGACAAGTTAACACCGGGGAGCTGTTTTTT	CASSYHLGQVNTGELFF	.	.	TRBV6-5	TRBJ2-2
TGTGCTAGTGGTCTCGGATTAACTGAAGCTTTCTTT	CASGLGLTEAFF	.	few	TRBV12-5	TRBJ1-1
TGTGCCAGCAGGGGCGGGACCCCCCTTGCCCACGAGCAGTACTTC	CASRGGTPLAHEQYF	.	many	TRBV7-2	TRBJ2-7
TGTGCCTGGAGTGCCACACAAACCTACGAGCAGTACTTC	CAWSATQTYEQYF	.	.	TRBV30	TRBJ2-7